This passage covers 10 T cell receptor beta chains from one sample sequenced in a study of T cells in Graves' hyperthyroidism and ophthalmopathy (dated by TCRdb to between 2019 and 2020). The method behind the library was multiplex PCR. TCRdb shows the sequencer as Illumina HiSeq 2000. Amplification of TCR beta CDR3 regions was carried out from RNA transcripts. The first round of RT-PCR for the TCR CDR3 was performed with the HTBI primer set and the Qiagen OneStep RT-PCR kit. TCRdb's own reprocessing of the public reads used fastp at Q25 and MiXCR and kept productive beta chains. Each CDR3 protein gets just one entry, which takes the most common genes and DNA from the rows behind it. In this sample the table shows roughly 640,000 distinct CDR3 sequences, around 15% of which occur a single time. The ten largest clones add up to 2.5% to 4% of the sample. The sequencing input was blood. Every receptor here comes from a woman aged 40 to 49 with Graves' ophthalmopathy.

In regard to this clonotype: A much larger clone lies one base from this, so it may be a read error. The rearrangement uses TRBV6-2 or TRBV6-3 and TRBJ1-2; D is perhaps TRBD1 (5 bases). CDR3 size: 15 residues. Trimming pared 2 bases from V and 4 bases from J, leaving 14 bases between. The germline V gene has CDR1 MNHEY and CDR2 SVGEGT. The CDR3 sequence: CASSYELRQLYGYTF. The CDR3 DNA sequence: TGTGCCAGCAGTTACGAGCTTCGACAGCTCTATGGCTACACCTTC.

This clonotype was found many times. The chain has TRBV3-1 and TRBJ2-4; the match to TRBD2 covers 7 bases. CDR3 size: 19 residues. Germline trimming cut 0 bases from V and 1 base from J; bases unmatched to any gene: 12. The germline V gene encodes CDR1 LGHDT and CDR2 YNNKEL (reference sequence). CDR3: CASSQDSSTSALAKNIQYF. DNA for the CDR3: TGTGCCAGCAGCCAAGATTCATCCACTAGCGCCCTGGCCAAAAACATTCAGTACTTC.

This clonotype was counted only a few times. This chain uses TRBV29-1 with TRBJ2-5; no firm D call. CDR1 is SQVTM and CDR2 is ANQGSEA in the germline V gene. The V end lost 4 bases, the J end lost 0 bases, and 12 bases lay between the germline ends. The length of the CDR3 is 14 residues. CDR3 in DNA: TGCAGCGTTGTCCCTCCGGACCACCAAGAGACCCAGTACTTC. This codes for CSVVPPDHQETQYF. The full variable domain, rest sourced from reference TRBV29-1 and TRBJ2-5, is SAVISQKPSRDICQRGTSLTIQCQVDSQVTMMFWYRQQPGQSLTLIATANQGSEATYESGFVIDKFPISRPNLTFSTLTVSNMSPEDSSIYLCSVVPPDHQETQYFGPGTRLLVL.

About this clonotype: One junction end does not reproduce the germline sequence, and a read error may be involved. V and J are TRBV3-1 and TRBJ1-2, with D unresolved. CDR3 length: 13 amino acids. Germline CDR1 and CDR2: LGHDT and YNNKEL (reference sequence). The CDR3 nucleotides are TGTGCCGGCAGCCCCTACGCAGAGTATGGCTACACCTTC. Translated: CAGSPYAEYGYTF.

The table lists this clonotype with many counts. The chain recombines TRBV3-1 with TRBJ2-7; no clear D. This CDR3 region has 14 residues. V gave up 4 bases and J gave up 3 bases, with 13 bases separating them. Germline V gene sequence: CDR1 LGHDT, CDR2 YNNKEL (reference sequence). The CDR3 DNA is TGTGCCAGCAGCCCGCAACACAACAACTACGAGCAGTACTTC. Translated: CASSPQHNNYEQYF.

This clonotype occurred a few times. This chain connects TRBV16 to TRBJ1-2; TRBD1 matches at 9 bases. This CDR3 is 14 amino acids long. V lost 4 bases, J lost 7 bases, and 7 bases stayed unmatched. Germline loops: CDR1 KGHSY, CDR2 FQNENV. In nucleotides, the CDR3 is TGTGCCAGCAGCCCTAAAACAGGGGGCCGTGGCTACACCTTC. Translation: CASSPKTGGRGYTF.

This clonotype was detected a few times. The chain couples TRBV20-1 to TRBJ2-7, with D possibly matching TRBD1 (6 bases). The CDR3 loop spans 15 amino acids. Germline values: CDR1 DFQATT, CDR2 SNEGSKA (reference sequence). CDR3 bases: TGCAGCGAACCGCGCCCAGGGGCCTCGGGGTGCGAGCAGTACTTC. Encoded protein: CSEPRPGASGCEQYF.

The chain joins TRBV13 to TRBJ2-1; a possible D gene is TRBD2 (6 bases). In germline, CDR1 is PRHDT, CDR2 FYEKMQ (reference sequence). This CDR3 comprises 15 residues. V was trimmed by 5 bases and J by 9 bases, leaving 20 bases between them. The CDR3 protein is CASSRFIVVGGEQFF. The CDR3 DNA follows: TGTGCCAGCAGCCGTTTCATCGTAGTGGGGGGTGAGCAGTTCTTC.

V is TRBV20-1 and J is TRBJ1-1; D remains unclear. V was shortened by 4 bases and J by 1 base, with 4 bases between the two germline ends. Per the germline V gene, CDR1 is DFQATT and CDR2 is SNEGSKA (reference sequence). The CDR3 spans 11 residues. CDR3 sequence (DNA): TGCAGTGCTACAGGGAACACTGAAGCTTTCTTT. Translating gives CSATGNTEAFF.

The rearrangement joins TRBV20-1 to TRBJ2-7; TRBD1 might be the D (5 bases). Per germline, CDR1 DFQATT and CDR2 SNEGSKA (reference sequence). This CDR3 has 14 residues. V lost 0 bases, J lost 5 bases, and 14 bases lay in between. The CDR3: CSARDPRTQNEQYF. CDR3 nucleotide sequence: TGCAGTGCTAGAGATCCCAGGACACAGAACGAGCAGTACTTC.